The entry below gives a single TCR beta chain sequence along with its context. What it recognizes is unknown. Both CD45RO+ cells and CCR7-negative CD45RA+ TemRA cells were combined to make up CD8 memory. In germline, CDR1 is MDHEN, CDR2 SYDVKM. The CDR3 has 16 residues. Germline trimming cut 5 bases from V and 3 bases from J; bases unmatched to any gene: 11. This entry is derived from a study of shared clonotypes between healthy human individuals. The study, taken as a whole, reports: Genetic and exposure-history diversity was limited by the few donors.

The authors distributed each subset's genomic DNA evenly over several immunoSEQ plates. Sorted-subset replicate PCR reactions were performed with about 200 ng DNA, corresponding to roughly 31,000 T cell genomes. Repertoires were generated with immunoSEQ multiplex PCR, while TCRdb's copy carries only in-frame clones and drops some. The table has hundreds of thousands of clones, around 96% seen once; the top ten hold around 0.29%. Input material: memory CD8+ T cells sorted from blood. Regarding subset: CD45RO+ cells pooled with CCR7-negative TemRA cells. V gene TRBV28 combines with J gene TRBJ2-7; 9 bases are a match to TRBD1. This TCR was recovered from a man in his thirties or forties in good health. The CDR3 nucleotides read TGTGCCAGCAGTGTCGGGACAGGGCCTAGAGACTACGAGCAGTACTTC. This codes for CASSVGTGPRDYEQYF.